The subject of this entry is one TCR beta chain. The J segment lost 0 bases and the V segment lost 5 bases, leaving 10 bases of the junction unmatched. This CDR3 has 16 residues. Germline values: CDR1 SGHRS, CDR2 YFSETQ. The data originate from a study of Graves' ophthalmopathy and Graves' hyperthyroidism. Amplification targeted the TCR beta CDR3 regions, with RNA transcripts as the source material. Investigators did first-round RT-PCR with HTBI primers, then second-round multiplex PCR. TCRdb passed the multiplex PCR reads through MiXCR, listing each CDR3 protein once. Altogether 200,000 to 250,000 distinct CDR3 sequences are present, roughly a fifth being singletons, with the ten largest covering roughly 40%.

The chain recombines TRBV5-1 with TRBJ1-1; 7 bases map to TRBD1. The clonotype was recovered from a woman aged 45 to 65 with Graves' ophthalmopathy. The sequenced sample was peripheral blood. CDR3 nucleotide sequence: TGCGCCAGCAGAACCTACGACAGGGTCGTGAACACTGAAGCTTTCTTT. Amino acid sequence: CASRTYDRVVNTEAFF.